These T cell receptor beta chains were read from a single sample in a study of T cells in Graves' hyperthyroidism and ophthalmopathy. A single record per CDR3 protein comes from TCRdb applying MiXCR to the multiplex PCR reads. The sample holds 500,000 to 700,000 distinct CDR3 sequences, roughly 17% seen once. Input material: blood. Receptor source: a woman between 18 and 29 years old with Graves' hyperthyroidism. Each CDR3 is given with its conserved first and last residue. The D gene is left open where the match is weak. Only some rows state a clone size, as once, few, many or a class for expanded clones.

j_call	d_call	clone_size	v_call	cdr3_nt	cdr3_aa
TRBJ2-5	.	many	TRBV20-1	TGCAGTGCTAGAGCCCCGTGGGGTAGAGAGACCCAGTACTTC	CSARAPWGRETQYF
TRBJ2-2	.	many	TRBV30	TGTGCCTGGAGTGGAAACAGACACACCGGGGAGCTGTTTTTT	CAWSGNRHTGELFF
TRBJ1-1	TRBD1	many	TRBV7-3	TGTGCCAGCAGCTCGACAGGGGCGAACACTGAAGCTTTCTTT	CASSSTGANTEAFF
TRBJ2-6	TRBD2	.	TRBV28	TGTGCCAGCACCCGGGGAGGGACTGGGGCCAACGTCCTGACTTTC	CASTRGGTGANVLTF
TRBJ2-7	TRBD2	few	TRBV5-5	TGTGCCAGCAGCCACCGGGGGGGGGAAGAAGAGCAGTACTTC	CASSHRGGEEEQYF
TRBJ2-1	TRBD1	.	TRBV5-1	TGCGCCAGCAGCTTGGAGGGACAGGGGGGCAATGGGCAGTTCTTC	CASSLEGQGGNGQFF
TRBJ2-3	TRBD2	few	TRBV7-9	TGTGCCAGCAGCCCGGGACTAGCGGCTAGCACAGATACGCAGTATTTT	CASSPGLAASTDTQYF
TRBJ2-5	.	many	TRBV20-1	TGCAGTGCTCGGGGCAGGGATGAGACCCAGTACTTC	CSARGRDETQYF
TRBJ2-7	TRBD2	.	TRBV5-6	TGTGCCAGCAGCTTGGGACTAGCGGATTACTACGAGCAGTACTTC	CASSLGLADYYEQYF
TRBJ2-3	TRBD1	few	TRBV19	TGTGCCAGTAGTGGAATAACCGGGACAGGGCCCACAGATACGCAGTATTTT	CASSGITGTGPTDTQYF
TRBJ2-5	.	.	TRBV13	TGTGCCAGCAGCCGGGCGGGGAGAATGGCTACGGGGGAGACCCAGTACTTC	CASSRAGRMATGETQYF
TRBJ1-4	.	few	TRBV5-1	TGCGCCAGCAGCTTGGCCCGGAATGAAAAACTGTTTTTT	CASSLARNEKLFF
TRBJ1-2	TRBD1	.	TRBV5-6	TGTGCCAGCAGCTTTGCTACAGGGGGCGCCTGGGGCTACACCTTC	CASSFATGGAWGYTF
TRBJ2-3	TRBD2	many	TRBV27	TGTGCCAGCAGTTCCGGGAGGTTCACAGATACGCAGTATTTT	CASSSGRFTDTQYF
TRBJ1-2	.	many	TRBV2	TGTGCCAGCAGCGAGAGTATCTTACGGGACTATGGCTACACCTTC	CASSESILRDYGYTF
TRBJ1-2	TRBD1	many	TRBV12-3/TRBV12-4	TGTGCCAGCAGGACAGGGGGCAATCGGAACTATGGCTACACCTTC	CASRTGGNRNYGYTF
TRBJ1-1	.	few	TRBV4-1	TGCGCCAGCCGTAGACTGGGAGGGAGCACTGAAGCTTTCTTT	CASRRLGGSTEAFF
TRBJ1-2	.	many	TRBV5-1	TGCGCCAGCTCGACAAACAACTATGGCTACACCTTC	CASSTNNYGYTF
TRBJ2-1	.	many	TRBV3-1	TGTGCCAGCAGGGGTTCCGGGGGGCCCACCCGGGGTAATGAGCAGTTCTTC	CASRGSGGPTRGNEQFF
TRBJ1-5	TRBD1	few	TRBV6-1	TGTGCCAGCAAGACAGGGTTATTTCAGCCCCAGCATTTT	CASKTGLFQPQHF
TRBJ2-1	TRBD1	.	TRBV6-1	TGTGCCAGCAGTGTCGGGACAGCGGTTTGGGAGCAGTTCTTC	CASSVGTAVWEQFF
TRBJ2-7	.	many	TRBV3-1	TGTGCCAGCTCTCGTCTAGCGTCTAGCTACGAGCAGTACTTC	CASSRLASSYEQYF
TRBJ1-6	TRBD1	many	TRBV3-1	TGTGCCAGCAGCCATAAGACAGGGAATTCACCCCTCCACTTT	CASSHKTGNSPLHF
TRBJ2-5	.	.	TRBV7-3	TGTGCCAGCAGCATTCCGAAAGAGACCCAGTACTTC	CASSIPKETQYF
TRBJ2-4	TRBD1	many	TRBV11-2	TGTGCCAGCAGCCAGGGGGCAGAAAACATTCAGTACTTC	CASSQGAENIQYF
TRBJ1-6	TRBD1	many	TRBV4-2	TGTGCCAGCAGCCATACAGGGGTTGATTCACCCCTCCACTTT	CASSHTGVDSPLHF
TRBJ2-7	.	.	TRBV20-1	TGCAGTGCTAGAGATATAGGGGGCTACGAGCAGTACTTC	CSARDIGGYEQYF
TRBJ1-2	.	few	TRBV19	TGTGCCAGTAGTATCCCGACAGGTGGCTACACCTTC	CASSIPTGGYTF
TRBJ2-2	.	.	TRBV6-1	TGTGCCAGCAGTGAAGTTGACACCGGGGAGCTGTTTTTT	CASSEVDTGELFF
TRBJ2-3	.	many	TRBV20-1	TGCAGTGCGAGGGAGGATACGCAGTATTTT	CSAREDTQYF
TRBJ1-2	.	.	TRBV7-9	TGTGCCAGCAGCTTAGTTAGTAAAGGGGGTGACGGCTTCACCTTC	CASSLVSKGGDGFTF
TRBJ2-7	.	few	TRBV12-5	TGTGCTAGTGGTTTGTCCCTTAGGATATACGAGCAGTACTTC	CASGLSLRIYEQYF
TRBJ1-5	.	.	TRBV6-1	TGTGCCAGCAGTGAATTCCAGGGAAATCAGCCCCAGCATTTT	CASSEFQGNQPQHF
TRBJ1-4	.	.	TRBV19	TGTGCCAGTAGTATAGAACGGGGGGCTGCAGTCCGAAAACTGTTTTTT	CASSIERGAAVRKLFF
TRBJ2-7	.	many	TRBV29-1	TGCAGCGTTGGTATATCCACCTACGAGCAGTACTTC	CSVGISTYEQYF
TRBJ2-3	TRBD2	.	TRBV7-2	TGTGCCAGCAGCTTAGGATATCGAGCGGGGGGGCAGCAAGATACGCAGTATTTT	CASSLGYRAGGQQDTQYF
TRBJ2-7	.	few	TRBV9	TGTGCCAGCAGCGTAGAGCACCGGGGGGAGCAGTACTTC	CASSVEHRGEQYF
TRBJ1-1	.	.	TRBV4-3	TGCGCCAGCAGCCAAGCTCTCGGGGGGTTCGCTGAAGCTTTCTTT	CASSQALGGFAEAFF
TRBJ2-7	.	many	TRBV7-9	TGTGCCAGCAGCTTGATGGGACCCTCCTACGAGCAGTACTTC	CASSLMGPSYEQYF
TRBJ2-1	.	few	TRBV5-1	TGCGCCAGCAGCTGGCGGGATTACAATGAGCAGTTCTTC	CASSWRDYNEQFF
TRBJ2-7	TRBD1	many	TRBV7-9	TGTGCCAGCAGCTCGACTCGACAGGGCGACGAGCAGTACTTC	CASSSTRQGDEQYF
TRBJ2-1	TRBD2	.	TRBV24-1	TGTGCCACCAGTGATTTGAGGACTAGCGGGGGTACCAATGAGCAGTTCTTC	CATSDLRTSGGTNEQFF
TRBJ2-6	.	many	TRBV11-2	TGTGCCAGCAGCTTTCTAGCTGGGGCCAACGTCCTGACTTTC	CASSFLAGANVLTF
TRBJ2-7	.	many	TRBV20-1	TGCAGTGCTGGAGCGGTTCGTTCCGAGCAGTACTTC	CSAGAVRSEQYF
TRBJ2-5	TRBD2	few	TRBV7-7	TGTGCCAGCAGCCACGGACTAGCGGAGACCCAGTACTTC	CASSHGLAETQYF
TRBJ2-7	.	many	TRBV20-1	TGCAGTGCTAGAGAGAGTGGGGCTCCCTACGAGCAGTACTTC	CSARESGAPYEQYF